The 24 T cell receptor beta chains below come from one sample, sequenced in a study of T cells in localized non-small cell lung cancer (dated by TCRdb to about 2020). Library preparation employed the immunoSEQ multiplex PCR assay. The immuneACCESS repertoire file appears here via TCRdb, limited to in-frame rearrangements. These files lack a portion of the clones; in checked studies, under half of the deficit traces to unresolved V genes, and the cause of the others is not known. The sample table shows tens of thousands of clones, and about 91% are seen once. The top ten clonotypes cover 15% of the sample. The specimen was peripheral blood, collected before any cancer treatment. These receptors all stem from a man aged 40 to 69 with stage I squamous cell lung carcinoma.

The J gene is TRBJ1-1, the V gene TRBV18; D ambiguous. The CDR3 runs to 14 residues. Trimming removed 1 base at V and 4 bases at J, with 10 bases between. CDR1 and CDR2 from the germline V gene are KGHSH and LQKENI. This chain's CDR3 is CASSPQREVTEAFF. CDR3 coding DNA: TGTGCCAGCTCACCACAAAGGGAGGTCACTGAAGCTTTCTTT.

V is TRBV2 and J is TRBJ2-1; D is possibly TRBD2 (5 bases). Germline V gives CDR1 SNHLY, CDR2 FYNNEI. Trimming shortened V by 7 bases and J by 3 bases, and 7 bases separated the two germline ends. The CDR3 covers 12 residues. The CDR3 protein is CASTGNYNEQFF. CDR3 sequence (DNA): TGTGCCAGCACGGGGAACTACAATGAGCAGTTCTTC.

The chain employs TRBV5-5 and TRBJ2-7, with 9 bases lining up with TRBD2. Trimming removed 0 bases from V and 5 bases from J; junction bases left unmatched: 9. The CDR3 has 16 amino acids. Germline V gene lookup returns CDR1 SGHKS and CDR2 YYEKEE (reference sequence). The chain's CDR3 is CASSLEVAGASHEQYF. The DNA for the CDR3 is TGTGCCAGCAGCTTGGAAGTAGCGGGGGCCTCTCACGAGCAGTACTTC. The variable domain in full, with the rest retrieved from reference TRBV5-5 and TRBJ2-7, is DAGVTQSPTHLIKTRGQQVTLRCSPISGHKSVSWYQQVLGQGPQFIFQYYEKEERGRGNFPDRFSARQFPNYSSELNVNALLLGDSALYLCASSLEVAGASHEQYFGPGTRLTVT.

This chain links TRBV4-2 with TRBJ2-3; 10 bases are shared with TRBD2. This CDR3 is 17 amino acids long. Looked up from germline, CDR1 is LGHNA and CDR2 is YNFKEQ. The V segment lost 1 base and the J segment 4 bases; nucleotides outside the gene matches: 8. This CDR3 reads CASSQVGAGGQADTQYF. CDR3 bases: TGTGCCAGCAGCCAAGTAGGAGCGGGGGGGCAAGCAGATACGCAGTATTTT.

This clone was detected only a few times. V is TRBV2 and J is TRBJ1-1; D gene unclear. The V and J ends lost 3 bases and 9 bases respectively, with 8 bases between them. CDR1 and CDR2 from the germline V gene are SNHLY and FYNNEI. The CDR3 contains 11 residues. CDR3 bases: TGTGCCAGCAGTGAGGGCAGCAAAGCTTTCTTT. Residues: CASSEGSKAFF.

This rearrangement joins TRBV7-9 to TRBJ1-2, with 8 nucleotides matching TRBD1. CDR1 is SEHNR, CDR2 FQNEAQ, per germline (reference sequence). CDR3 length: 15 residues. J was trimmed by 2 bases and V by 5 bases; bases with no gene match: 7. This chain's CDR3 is CASSLHTGGNYGYTF. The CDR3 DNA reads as TGTGCCAGCAGCCTTCACACAGGGGGGAACTATGGCTACACCTTC. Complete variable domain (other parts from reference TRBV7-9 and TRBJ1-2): DTGVSQNPRHKITKRGQNVTFRCDPISEHNRLYWYRQTLGQGPEFLTYFQNEAQLEKSRLLSDRFSAERPKGSFSTLEIQRTEQGDSAMYLCASSLHTGGNYGYTFGSGTRLTVV.

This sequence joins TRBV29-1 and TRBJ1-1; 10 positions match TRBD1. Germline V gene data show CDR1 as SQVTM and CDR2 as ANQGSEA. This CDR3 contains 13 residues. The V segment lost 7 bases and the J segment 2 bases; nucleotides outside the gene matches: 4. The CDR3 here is CSGDRGGNTEAFF. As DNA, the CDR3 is TGCAGCGGGGACAGGGGTGGAAACACTGAAGCTTTCTTT.

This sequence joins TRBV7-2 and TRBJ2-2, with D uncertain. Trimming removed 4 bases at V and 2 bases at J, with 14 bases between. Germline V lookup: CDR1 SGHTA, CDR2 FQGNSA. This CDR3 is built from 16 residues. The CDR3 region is CASSSSWTVNTGELFF. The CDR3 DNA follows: TGTGCCAGCAGCTCATCTTGGACGGTTAACACCGGGGAGCTGTTTTTT.

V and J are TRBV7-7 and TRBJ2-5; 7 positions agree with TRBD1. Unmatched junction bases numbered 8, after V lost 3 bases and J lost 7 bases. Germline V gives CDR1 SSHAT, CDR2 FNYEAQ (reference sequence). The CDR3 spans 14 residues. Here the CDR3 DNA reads TGTGCCAGCAGCTTTTACAGGGGCGGCGGGACCCAGTACTTC. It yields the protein CASSFYRGGGTQYF.

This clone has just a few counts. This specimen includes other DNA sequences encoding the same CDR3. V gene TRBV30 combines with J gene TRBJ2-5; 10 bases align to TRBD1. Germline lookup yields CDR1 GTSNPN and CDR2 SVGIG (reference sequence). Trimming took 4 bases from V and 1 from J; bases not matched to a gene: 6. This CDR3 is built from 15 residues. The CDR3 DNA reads TGTGCCTGGAAAGGGGACAGGGGAGGCCAAGAGACCCAGTACTTC. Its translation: CAWKGDRGGQETQYF.

CDR3 nucleotide sequence: TGTGCCAGCAGATCCGTCTACGGGCAGAGGTTAGGGGAGACCCAGTACTTC. Translated: CASRSVYGQRLGETQYF. The gene calls are TRBV5-6 and TRBJ2-5, with D unclear. The germline V gene encodes CDR1 SGHDT and CDR2 YYEEEE. This CDR3 is 17 amino acids long. The germline V and J ends were trimmed by 5 bases and 5 bases, with 25 bases remaining between them.

In DNA form, the CDR3 reads TGTGCCAGCAGTTACTCGAACGGGCAGCCCCAGCATTTT. It translates to CASSYSNGQPQHF. V is TRBV6-5 and J is TRBJ1-5; no reliable D call. The CDR3 is made up of 13 amino acids. Germline CDR1 is MNHEY and CDR2 is SVGAGI. V was shortened by 0 bases and J by 7 bases, with 7 bases between the two germline ends.

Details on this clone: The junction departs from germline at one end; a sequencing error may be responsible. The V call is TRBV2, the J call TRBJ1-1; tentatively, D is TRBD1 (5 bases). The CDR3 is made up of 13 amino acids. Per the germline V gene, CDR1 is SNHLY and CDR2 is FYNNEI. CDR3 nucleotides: TGTGCCAGCAGATCGGAGGGGAACATTGAAGCTTTCTTT. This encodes CASRSEGNIEAFF.

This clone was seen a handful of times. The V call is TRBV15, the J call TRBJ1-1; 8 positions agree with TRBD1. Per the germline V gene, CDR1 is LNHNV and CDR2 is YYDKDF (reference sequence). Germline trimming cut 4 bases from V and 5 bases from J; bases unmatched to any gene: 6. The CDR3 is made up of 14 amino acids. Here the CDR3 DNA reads TGTGCCACCAGCATACCAGGGGGCAGGACTGAAGCTTTCTTT. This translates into CATSIPGGRTEAFF.

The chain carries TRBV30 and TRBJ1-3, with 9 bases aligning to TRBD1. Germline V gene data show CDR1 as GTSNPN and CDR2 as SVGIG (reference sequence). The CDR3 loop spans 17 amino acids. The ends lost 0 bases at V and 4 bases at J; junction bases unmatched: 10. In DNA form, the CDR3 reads TGTGCCTGGAGTGTACTCACCGGGACAGGGTTAGGAAACACCATATATTTT. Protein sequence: CAWSVLTGTGLGNTIYF. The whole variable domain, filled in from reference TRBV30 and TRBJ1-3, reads SQTIHQWPATLVQPVGSPLSLECTVEGTSNPNLYWYRQAAGRGLQLLFYSVGIGQISSEVPQNLSASRPQDRQFILSSKKLLLSDSGFYLCAWSVLTGTGLGNTIYFGEGSWLTVV.

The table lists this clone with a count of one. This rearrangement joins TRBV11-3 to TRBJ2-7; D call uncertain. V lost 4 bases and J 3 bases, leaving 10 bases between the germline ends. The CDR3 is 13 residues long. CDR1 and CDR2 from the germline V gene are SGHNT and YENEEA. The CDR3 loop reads CASSSDPGYEQYF. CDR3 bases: TGTGCCAGCAGCTCAGACCCGGGCTACGAGCAGTACTTC. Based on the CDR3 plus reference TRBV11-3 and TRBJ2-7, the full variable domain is EAGVVQSPRYKIIEKKQPVAFWCNPISGHNTLYWYLQNLGQGPELLIRYENEEAVDDSQLPKDRFSAERLKGVDSTLKIQPAELGDSAVYLCASSSDPGYEQYFGPGTRLTVT.

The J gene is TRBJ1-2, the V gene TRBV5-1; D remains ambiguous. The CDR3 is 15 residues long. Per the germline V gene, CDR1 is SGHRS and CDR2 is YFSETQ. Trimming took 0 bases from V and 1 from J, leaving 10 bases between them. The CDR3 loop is CASSLAGGHNYGYTF. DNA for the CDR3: TGCGCCAGCAGCTTGGCCGGCGGCCATAACTATGGCTACACCTTC.

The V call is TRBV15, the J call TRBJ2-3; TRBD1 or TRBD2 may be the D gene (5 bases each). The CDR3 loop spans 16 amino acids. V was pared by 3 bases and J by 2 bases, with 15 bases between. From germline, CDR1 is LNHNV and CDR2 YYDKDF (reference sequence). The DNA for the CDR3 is TGTGCCACCAGCAGGGACCCCGTGGGGACCACAGATACGCAGTATTTT. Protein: CATSRDPVGTTDTQYF.

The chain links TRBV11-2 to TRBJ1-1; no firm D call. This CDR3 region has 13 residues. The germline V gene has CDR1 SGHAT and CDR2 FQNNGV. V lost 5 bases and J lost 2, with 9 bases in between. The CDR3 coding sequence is TGTGCCAGCAGCCCGCGGCTTAACACTGAAGCTTTCTTT. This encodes CASSPRLNTEAFF.

Here the CDR3 reads CASSLRLLQGNQPQHF. The CDR3 DNA follows: TGTGCCAGCAGCCTTAGGCTTCTCCAGGGCAATCAGCCCCAGCATTTT. The chain employs TRBV28 and TRBJ1-5, with D uncertain. The CDR3 spans 16 residues. V lost 6 bases, J lost 2 bases, and 17 bases lay in between. Germline CDR1 and CDR2: MDHEN and SYDVKM.

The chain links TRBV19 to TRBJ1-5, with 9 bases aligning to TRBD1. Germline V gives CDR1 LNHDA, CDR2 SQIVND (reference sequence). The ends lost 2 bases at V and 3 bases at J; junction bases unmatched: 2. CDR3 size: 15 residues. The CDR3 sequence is CASSITGGNNQPQHF. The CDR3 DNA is TGTGCCAGTAGTATAACAGGGGGCAACAATCAGCCCCAGCATTTT.

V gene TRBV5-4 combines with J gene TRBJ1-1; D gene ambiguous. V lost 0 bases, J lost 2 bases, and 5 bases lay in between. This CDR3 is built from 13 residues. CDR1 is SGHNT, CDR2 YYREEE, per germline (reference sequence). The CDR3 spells CASSLEENTEAFF. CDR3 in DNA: TGTGCCAGCAGCTTGGAAGAAAACACTGAAGCTTTCTTT.

The CDR3 region has the DNA TGTGCCAGCAGGAAGGAACGGAACACAGATACGCAGTATTTT. Translated, it gives CASRKERNTDTQYF. V gene TRBV2 combines with J gene TRBJ2-3; D ambiguous. Trimming left V 6 bases short and J 2 bases short, with 12 bases between. The CDR3 sequence is 14 residues long. CDR1 is SNHLY, CDR2 FYNNEI, per germline.

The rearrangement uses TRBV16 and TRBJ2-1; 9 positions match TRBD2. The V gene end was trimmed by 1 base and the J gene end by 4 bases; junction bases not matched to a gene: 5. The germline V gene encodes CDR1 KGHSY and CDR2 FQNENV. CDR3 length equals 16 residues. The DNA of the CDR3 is TGTGCCAGCAGCCAATTCTGGCGGGGGGGGTACAATGAGCAGTTCTTC. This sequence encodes CASSQFWRGGYNEQFF.